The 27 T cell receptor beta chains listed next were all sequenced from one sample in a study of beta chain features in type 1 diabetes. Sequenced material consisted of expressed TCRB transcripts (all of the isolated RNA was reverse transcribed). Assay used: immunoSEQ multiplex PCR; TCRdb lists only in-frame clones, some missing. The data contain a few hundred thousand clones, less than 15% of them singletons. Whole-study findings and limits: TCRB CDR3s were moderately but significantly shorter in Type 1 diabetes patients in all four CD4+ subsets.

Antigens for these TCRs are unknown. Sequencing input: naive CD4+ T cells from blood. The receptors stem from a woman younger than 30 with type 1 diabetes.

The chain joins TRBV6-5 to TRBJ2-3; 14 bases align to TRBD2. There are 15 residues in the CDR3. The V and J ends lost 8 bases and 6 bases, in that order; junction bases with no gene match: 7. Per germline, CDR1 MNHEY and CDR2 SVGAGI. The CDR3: CASRRTSGRSDTQYF. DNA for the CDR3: TGTGCCAGCCGGAGGACTAGCGGGAGGAGCGATACGCAGTATTTT.

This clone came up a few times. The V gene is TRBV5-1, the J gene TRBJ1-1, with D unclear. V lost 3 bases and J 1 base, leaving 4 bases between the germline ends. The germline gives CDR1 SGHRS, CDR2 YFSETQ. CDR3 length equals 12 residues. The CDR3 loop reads CASSSSNTEAFF. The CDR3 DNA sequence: TGCGCCAGCAGCTCCTCGAACACTGAAGCTTTCTTT.

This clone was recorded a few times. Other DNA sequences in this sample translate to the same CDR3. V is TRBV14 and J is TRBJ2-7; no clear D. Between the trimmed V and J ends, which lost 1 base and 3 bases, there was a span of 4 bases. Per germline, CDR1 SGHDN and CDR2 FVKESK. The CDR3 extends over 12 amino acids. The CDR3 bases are TGTGCCAGCAGCCAAGGAGGCTACGAGCAGTACGTC. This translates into CASSQGGYEQYV.

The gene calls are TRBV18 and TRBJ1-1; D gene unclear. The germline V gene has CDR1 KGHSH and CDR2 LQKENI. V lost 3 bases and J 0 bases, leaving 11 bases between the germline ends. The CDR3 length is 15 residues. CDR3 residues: CASSPRTGVNTEAFF. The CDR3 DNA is TGTGCCAGCTCACCTAGGACTGGGGTGAACACTGAAGCTTTCTTT.

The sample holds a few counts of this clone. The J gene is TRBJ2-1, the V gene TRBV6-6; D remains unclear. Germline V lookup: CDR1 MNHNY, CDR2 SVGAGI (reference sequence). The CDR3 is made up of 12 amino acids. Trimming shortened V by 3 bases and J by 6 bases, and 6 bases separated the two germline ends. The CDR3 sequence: CASSYSGNEQFF. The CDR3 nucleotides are TGTGCCAGCAGTTATTCGGGCAATGAGCAGTTCTTC.

This CDR3 is CASSPGGSDTQYF. CDR3 sequence (DNA): TGTGCCAGCAGTCCCGGGGGGTCAGATACGCAGTATTTT. The genes are TRBV2 and TRBJ2-3, with 7 nucleotides matching TRBD2. The germline gives CDR1 SNHLY, CDR2 FYNNEI. V gave up 5 bases and J gave up 4 bases; unmatched junction bases: 3. The length of the CDR3 is 13 residues.

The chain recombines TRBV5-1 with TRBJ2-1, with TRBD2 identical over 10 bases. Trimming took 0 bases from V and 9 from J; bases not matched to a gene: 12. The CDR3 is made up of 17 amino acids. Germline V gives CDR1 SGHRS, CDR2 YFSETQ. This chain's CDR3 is CASSLDLLAGRRSEQFF. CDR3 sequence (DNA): TGCGCCAGCAGCTTGGACCTACTAGCGGGACGGCGCAGTGAGCAGTTCTTC.

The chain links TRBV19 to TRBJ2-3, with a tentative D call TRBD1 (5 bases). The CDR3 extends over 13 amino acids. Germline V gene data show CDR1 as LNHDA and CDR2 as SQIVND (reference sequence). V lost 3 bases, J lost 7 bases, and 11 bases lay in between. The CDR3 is CASSMLSGYTQYF. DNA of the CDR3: TGTGCCAGTAGTATGCTCTCAGGGTATACGCAGTATTTT.

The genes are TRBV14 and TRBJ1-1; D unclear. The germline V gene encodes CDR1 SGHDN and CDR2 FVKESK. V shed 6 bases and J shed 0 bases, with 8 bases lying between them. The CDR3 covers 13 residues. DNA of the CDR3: TGTGCCAGCAGTCGAGGGATGAACACTGAAGCTTTCTTT. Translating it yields CASSRGMNTEAFF.

DNA for the CDR3: TGCAGTGCTAGACTGGGCGAGCAGTACGTC. It yields the protein CSARLGEQYV. The chain has TRBV20-1 and TRBJ2-7; D is uncertain. V lost 2 bases to trimming and J lost 6 bases, with 5 bases between them. CDR1 is DFQATT, CDR2 SNEGSKA, per germline (reference sequence). There are 10 residues in the CDR3.

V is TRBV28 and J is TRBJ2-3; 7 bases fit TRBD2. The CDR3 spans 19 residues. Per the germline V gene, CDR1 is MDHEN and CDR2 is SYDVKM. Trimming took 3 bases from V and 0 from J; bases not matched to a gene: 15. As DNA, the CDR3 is TGTGCCAGCAGTTTTGTCCCCCCGGGAGGAAGCAAAAGCACAGATACGCAGTATTTT. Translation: CASSFVPPGGSKSTDTQYF. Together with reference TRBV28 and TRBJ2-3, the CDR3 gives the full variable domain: DVKVTQSSRYLVKRTGEKVFLECVQDMDHENMFWYRQDPGLGLRLIYFSYDVKMKEKGDIPEGYSVSREKKERFSLILESASTNQTSMYLCASSFVPPGGSKSTDTQYFGPGTRLTVL.

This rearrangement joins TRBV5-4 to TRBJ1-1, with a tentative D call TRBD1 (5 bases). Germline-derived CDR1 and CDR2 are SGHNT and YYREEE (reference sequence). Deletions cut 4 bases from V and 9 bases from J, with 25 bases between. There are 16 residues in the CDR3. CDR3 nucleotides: TGTGCCAGCAGCCCTGGGGGGGGTACCCTGGGGCACAAAGCTTTCTTT. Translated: CASSPGGGTLGHKAFF.

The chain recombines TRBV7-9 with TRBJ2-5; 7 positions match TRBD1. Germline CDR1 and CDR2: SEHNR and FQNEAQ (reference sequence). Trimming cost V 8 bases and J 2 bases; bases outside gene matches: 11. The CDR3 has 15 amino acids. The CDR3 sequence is CASGVGQASQETQYF. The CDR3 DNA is TGTGCCAGCGGCGTCGGACAGGCTTCTCAAGAGACCCAGTACTTC.

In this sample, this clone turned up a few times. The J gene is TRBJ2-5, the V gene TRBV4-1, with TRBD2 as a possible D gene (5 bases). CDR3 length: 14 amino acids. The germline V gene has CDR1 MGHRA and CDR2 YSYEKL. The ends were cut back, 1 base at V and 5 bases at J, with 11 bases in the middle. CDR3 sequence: CASSQGPGLETQYF. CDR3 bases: TGCGCCAGCAGCCAAGGTCCGGGGTTGGAGACCCAGTACTTC.

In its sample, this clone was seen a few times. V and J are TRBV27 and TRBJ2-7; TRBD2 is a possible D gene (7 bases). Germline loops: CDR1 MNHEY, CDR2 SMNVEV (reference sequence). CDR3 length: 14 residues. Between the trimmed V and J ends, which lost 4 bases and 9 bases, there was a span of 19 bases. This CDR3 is CASSYGGAYPGQYF. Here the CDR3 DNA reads TGTGCCAGCAGTTATGGGGGGGCCTACCCCGGGCAGTACTTC.

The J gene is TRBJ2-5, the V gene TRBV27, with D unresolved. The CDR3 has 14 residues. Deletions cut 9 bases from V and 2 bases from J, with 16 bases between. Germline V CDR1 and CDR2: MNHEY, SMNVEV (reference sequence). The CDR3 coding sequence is TGTGCCAGAGGCAATCTAGGCAGACAAGAGACCCAGTACTTC. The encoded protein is CARGNLGRQETQYF.

CDR3 amino acids: CATSYTDTQYF. The CDR3 nucleotides read TGTGCCACCAGCTACACAGATACGCAGTATTTT. The rearrangement links TRBV2 to TRBJ2-3; D is ambiguous. Looked up from germline, CDR1 is SNHLY and CDR2 is FYNNEI. This CDR3 has 11 residues. V lost 10 bases and J 2 bases, leaving 7 bases between the germline ends.

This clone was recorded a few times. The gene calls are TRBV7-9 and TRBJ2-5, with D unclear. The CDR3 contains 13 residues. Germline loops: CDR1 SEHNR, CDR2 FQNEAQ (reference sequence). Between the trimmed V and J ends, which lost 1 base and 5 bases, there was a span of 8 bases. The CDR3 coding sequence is TGTGCCAGCAGCTTAGTTCGTTCGGAGACCCAGTACTTC. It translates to CASSLVRSETQYF.

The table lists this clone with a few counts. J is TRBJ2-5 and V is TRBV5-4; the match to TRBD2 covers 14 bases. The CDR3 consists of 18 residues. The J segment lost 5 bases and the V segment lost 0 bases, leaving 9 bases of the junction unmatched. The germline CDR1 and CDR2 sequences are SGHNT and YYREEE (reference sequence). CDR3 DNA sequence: TGTGCCAGCAGCTTGGGCGGGGCTTGGACTAGCGGGAGGGAGACCCAGTACTTC. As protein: CASSLGGAWTSGRETQYF. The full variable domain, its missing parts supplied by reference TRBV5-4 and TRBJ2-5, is ETGVTQSPTHLIKTRGQQVTLRCSSQSGHNTVSWYQQALGQGPQFIFQYYREEENGRGNFPPRFSGLQFPNYSSELNVNALELDDSALYLCASSLGGAWTSGRETQYFGPGTRLLVL.

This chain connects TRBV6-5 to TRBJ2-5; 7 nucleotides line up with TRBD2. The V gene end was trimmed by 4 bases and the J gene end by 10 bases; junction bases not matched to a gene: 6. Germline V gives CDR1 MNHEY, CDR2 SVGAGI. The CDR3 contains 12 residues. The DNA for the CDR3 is TGTGCCAGCAGTTCTTCCGGGGAGGGCCAGTACTTC. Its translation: CASSSSGEGQYF.

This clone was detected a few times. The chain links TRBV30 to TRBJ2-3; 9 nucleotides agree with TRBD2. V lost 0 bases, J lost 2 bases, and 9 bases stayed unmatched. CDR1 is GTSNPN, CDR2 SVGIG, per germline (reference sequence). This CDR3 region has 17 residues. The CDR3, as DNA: TGTGCCTGGAGTGTACAAACAGCGGGAGGTCTCACAGATACGCAGTATTTT. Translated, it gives CAWSVQTAGGLTDTQYF.

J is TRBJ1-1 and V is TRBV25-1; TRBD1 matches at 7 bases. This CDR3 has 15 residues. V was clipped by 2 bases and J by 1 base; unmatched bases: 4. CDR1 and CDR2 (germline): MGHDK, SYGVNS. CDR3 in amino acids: CASSETRQGNTEAFF. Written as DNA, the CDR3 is TGTGCCAGCAGTGAAACCCGACAGGGGAACACTGAAGCTTTCTTT.

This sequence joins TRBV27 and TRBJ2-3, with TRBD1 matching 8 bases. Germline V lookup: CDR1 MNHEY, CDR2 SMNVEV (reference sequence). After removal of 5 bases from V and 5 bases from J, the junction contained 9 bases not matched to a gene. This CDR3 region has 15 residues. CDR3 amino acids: CASSTRQGRLDTQYF. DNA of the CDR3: TGTGCCAGCAGTACCCGACAGGGGCGCCTAGATACGCAGTATTTT.

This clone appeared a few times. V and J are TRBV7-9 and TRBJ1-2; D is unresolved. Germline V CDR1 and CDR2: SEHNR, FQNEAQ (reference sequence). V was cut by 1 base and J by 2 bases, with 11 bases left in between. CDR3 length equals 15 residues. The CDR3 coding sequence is TGTGCCAGCAGCTTAGTAGTCTCGGGGAACTATGGCTACACCTTC. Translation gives CASSLVVSGNYGYTF. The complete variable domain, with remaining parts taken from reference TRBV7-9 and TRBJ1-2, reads DTGVSQNPRHKITKRGQNVTFRCDPISEHNRLYWYRQTLGQGPEFLTYFQNEAQLEKSRLLSDRFSAERPKGSFSTLEIQRTEQGDSAMYLCASSLVVSGNYGYTFGSGTRLTVV.

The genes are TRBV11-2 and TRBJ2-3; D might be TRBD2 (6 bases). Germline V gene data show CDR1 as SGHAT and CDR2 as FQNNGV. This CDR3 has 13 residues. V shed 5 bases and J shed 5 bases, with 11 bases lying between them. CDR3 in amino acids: CASSAEAGDTQYF. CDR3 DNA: TGTGCCAGCAGCGCCGAAGCGGGAGATACGCAGTATTTT.

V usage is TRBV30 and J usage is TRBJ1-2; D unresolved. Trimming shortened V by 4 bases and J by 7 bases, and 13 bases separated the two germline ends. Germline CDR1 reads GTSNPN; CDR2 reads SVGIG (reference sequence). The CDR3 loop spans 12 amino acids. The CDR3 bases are TGTGCCTGGATGGTCAGAGCGGGTGGCTACACCTTC. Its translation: CAWMVRAGGYTF.

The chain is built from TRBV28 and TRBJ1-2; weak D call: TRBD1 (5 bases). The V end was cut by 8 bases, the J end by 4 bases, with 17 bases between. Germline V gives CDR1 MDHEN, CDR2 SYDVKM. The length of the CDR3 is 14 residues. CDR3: CASRGDGVRYGYTF. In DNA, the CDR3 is TGTGCCAGCCGGGGGGACGGGGTACGCTATGGCTACACCTTC.